The clone carrying this T cell receptor beta chain was seen a few times. Its cognate antigen is unknown. The CDR3 extends over 15 amino acids. The germline gives CDR1 SGHRS, CDR2 YFSETQ. Trimming cost V 0 bases and J 4 bases; bases outside gene matches: 6. The data belong to a study of post-analysis software for immune sequencing data. The study's findings and limits: Normalized Chao1 diversity was significantly reduced in patients versus controls. Patients had higher frequencies than controls of about five TRBV segments, including TRBV5-6, TRBV5-1 and TRBV20-1.

Presence of unique molecular identifiers characterized the TCR beta cDNA libraries. There were 1 to 10 million T cells, and 400,000 to 650,000 cDNA molecules came from them. MiXCR, applied by TCRdb to the PCR reads, yields one record per CDR3 protein. The repertoire holds under 200,000 distinct CDR3 sequences, with under 40% as singletons. The J gene is TRBJ2-7, the V gene TRBV5-1; TRBD1 matches 8 bases. The origin of this receptor is a girl aged 10 to 17 with multiple sclerosis. The sequencing used blood, collected after autologous hematopoietic stem cell transplantation. The CDR3 DNA follows: TGCGCCAGCAGCTTGGGGGCAGGGGGCATGTACGAGCAGTACTTC. Its translation: CASSLGAGGMYEQYF.